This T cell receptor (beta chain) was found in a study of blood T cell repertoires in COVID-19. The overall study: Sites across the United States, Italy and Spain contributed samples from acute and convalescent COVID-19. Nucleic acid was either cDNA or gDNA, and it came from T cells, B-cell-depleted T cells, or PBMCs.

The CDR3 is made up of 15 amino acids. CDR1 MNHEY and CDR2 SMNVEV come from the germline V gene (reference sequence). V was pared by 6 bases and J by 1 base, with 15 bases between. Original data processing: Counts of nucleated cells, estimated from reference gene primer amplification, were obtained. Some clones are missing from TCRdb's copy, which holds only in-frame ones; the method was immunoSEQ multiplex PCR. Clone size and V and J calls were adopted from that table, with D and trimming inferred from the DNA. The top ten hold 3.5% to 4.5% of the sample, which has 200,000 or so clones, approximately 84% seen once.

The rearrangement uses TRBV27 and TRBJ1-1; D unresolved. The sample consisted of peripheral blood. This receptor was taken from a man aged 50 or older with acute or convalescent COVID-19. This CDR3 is CASSLRWQANTEAFF. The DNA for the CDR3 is TGTGCCAGCAGCCTAAGGTGGCAGGCGAACACTGAAGCTTTCTTT.